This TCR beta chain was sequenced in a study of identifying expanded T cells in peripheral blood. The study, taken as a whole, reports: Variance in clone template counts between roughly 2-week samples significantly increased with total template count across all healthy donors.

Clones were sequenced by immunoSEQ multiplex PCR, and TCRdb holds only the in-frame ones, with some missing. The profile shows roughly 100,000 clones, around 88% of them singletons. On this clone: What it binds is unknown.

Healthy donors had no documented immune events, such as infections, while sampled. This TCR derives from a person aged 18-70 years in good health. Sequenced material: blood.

CDR3 sequence: CASRPTGTGTGNTIYF. CDR3 in DNA: TGTGCCAGCAGGCCCACCGGGACAGGGACTGGAAACACCATATATTTT. The rearrangement uses TRBV14 and TRBJ1-3; TRBD1 aligns across 9 bases. V dropped 6 bases and J dropped 2; count of bases not matched to a gene: 8. Germline-derived CDR1 and CDR2 are SGHDN and FVKESK. The CDR3 consists of 16 residues.